A single sample is the source of the 28 T cell receptor beta chains below, sequenced in a study of blood T cells in healthy people across ages. Then a second PCR, running roughly 7 to 11 cycles, was carried out with a sample-barcoded 5' primer and a J-beta primer mix. Each CDR3 protein gets one entry after TCRdb re-called the 5' RACE reads with MiXCR. The sample contains approximately 1,000,000 distinct CDR3 sequences, 30% to 40% of which appear only once. Sequencing was done on a sample of blood. These receptors were taken from a man between 18 and 35 years old in good health.

This clonotype was seen a handful of times. The chain carries TRBV2 and TRBJ1-2, with D perhaps matching TRBD1 (5 bases). V lost 5 bases to trimming and J lost 0 bases, with 13 bases between them. This CDR3 spans 15 amino acids. Germline lookup yields CDR1 SNHLY and CDR2 FYNNEI. The chain's CDR3 is CASSRGHKTNYGYTF. The CDR3 DNA is TGTGCCAGCAGTAGGGGCCATAAAACTAACTATGGCTACACCTTC. Using reference TRBV2 and TRBJ1-2 for the parts outside the CDR3, the full variable domain is EPEVTQTPSHQVTQMGQEVILRCVPISNHLYFYWYRQILGQKVEFLVSFYNNEISEKSEIFDDQFSVERPDGSNFTLKIRSTKLEDSAMYFCASSRGHKTNYGYTFGSGTRLTVV.

Comments on this clonotype: A junction boundary mismatches the germline segment, possibly from a read error. This chain uses TRBV7-9 with TRBJ1-4; D gene ambiguous. Germline assignment: CDR1 SEHNR and CDR2 FQNEAQ (reference sequence). This CDR3 region has 15 residues. The DNA of the CDR3 is TGTGCCAGCAGCTGGGGAGAAGGAATTAATGCAAAACTGTTTTTT. Amino acids: CASSWGEGINAKLFF.

This clonotype was seen at least ten times. The chain carries TRBV29-1 and TRBJ2-3, with D perhaps given as TRBD1 or TRBD2 (5 bases each). Trimming cost V 3 bases and J 1 base, with 14 bases left between them. Per germline, CDR1 SQVTM and CDR2 ANQGSEA. This CDR3 spans 15 amino acids. The CDR3 DNA is TGCAGCGTTGATCGGTCAGGGCGGGGCACAGATACGCAGTATTTT. Its protein product is CSVDRSGRGTDTQYF.

V and J are TRBV6-1 and TRBJ1-1; D unresolved. The V end was cut by 5 bases, the J end by 1 base, with 8 bases between. The CDR3 spans 13 residues. Germline CDR1 reads MNHNS; CDR2 reads SASEGT. The CDR3 region is CASSPAENTEAFF. Here the CDR3 DNA reads TGTGCCAGCAGTCCTGCAGAGAACACTGAAGCTTTCTTT.

This chain connects TRBV6-5 to TRBJ1-5; D is unclear. In germline, CDR1 is MNHEY, CDR2 SVGAGI. V was pared by 5 bases and J by 6 bases, with 11 bases between. There are 13 residues in the CDR3. The CDR3 is CASSKQTGQPQHF. CDR3 DNA sequence: TGTGCCAGCAGTAAACAAACGGGTCAGCCCCAGCATTTT.

This clonotype was picked up a small number of times. The rearrangement links TRBV12-3 or TRBV12-4 to TRBJ1-2; D gene ambiguous. The CDR3 spans 13 residues. V lost 6 bases, J lost 9 bases, and 17 bases lay in between. CDR3 loop: CASRQDTKESYTF. The CDR3 DNA follows: TGTGCCAGCAGACAAGACACCAAGGAAAGCTACACCTTC.

The chain recombines TRBV20-1 with TRBJ1-1, with D uncertain. This CDR3 has 12 residues. The V gene lost 6 bases and the J gene lost 1 base, with 9 bases spanning the gap. The V gene's germline CDR1 is DFQATT and CDR2 SNEGSKA (reference sequence). The CDR3 sequence: CSATDKNTEAFF. The CDR3 bases are TGCAGTGCCACCGACAAGAACACTGAAGCTTTCTTT.

This clonotype came up a few times. The V gene is TRBV7-9, the J gene TRBJ1-5; 11 nucleotides match TRBD1. From germline, CDR1 is SEHNR and CDR2 FQNEAQ (reference sequence). The CDR3 extends over 18 amino acids. The trim removed 5 bases at V and 6 bases at J, leaving 15 bases unmatched. The CDR3 loop reads CASSLGTGGDPLSQPQHF. The CDR3, as DNA: TGTGCCAGCAGCCTCGGGACAGGGGGGGACCCATTGAGTCAGCCCCAGCATTTT.

This clonotype has a handful of counts. The chain recombines TRBV29-1 with TRBJ1-2; D perhaps matches TRBD1 (6 bases). Trimming cost V 2 bases and J 4 bases, with 8 bases left between them. The CDR3 loop spans 12 amino acids. Per the germline V gene, CDR1 is SQVTM and CDR2 is ANQGSEA. The CDR3 nucleotides are TGCAGCGTTGAAAGAGGGGGCTATGGCTACACCTTC. It is translated as CSVERGGYGYTF.

The rearrangement joins TRBV4-1 to TRBJ1-5; TRBD1 matches at 9 bases. This CDR3 has 15 residues. Trimming removed 3 bases from V and 7 bases from J; junction bases left unmatched: 7. Germline CDR1 reads MGHRA; CDR2 reads YSYEKL. CDR3 region: CASSQNTGGHQPQHF. In nucleotides, the CDR3 is TGCGCCAGCAGCCAGAATACAGGGGGCCACCAGCCCCAGCATTTT.

In the case of this clonotype: This may be a read error: a much more frequent sequence differs by one nucleotide. The chain has TRBV6-5 and TRBJ2-5; no clear D. The length of the CDR3 is 13 residues. The germline gives CDR1 MNHEY, CDR2 SVGAGI. V was cut by 7 bases and J by 11 bases, with 20 bases left in between. CDR3 DNA sequence: TGTGCCAGCAAGACACCAACCTACAATGAGCAGTACTTC. It yields the protein CASKTPTYNEQYF.

The chain links TRBV4-1 to TRBJ2-7; perhaps TRBD1 as D (5 bases). The CDR3 contains 15 residues. V dropped 1 base and J dropped 3 bases, with 13 bases sitting between them. From germline, CDR1 is MGHRA and CDR2 YSYEKL. CDR3 amino acids: CASSQVQGSYYEQYF. The CDR3 DNA reads as TGCGCCAGCAGCCAAGTTCAGGGATCCTACTACGAGCAGTACTTC.

This rearrangement joins TRBV20-1 to TRBJ2-5, with 7 positions matching TRBD2. Germline V gene lookup returns CDR1 DFQATT and CDR2 SNEGSKA (reference sequence). With V trimmed by 6 bases and J by 11 bases, 18 bases remained unmatched. The length of the CDR3 is 14 residues. CDR3 amino acids: CSAGRDSHGDEQYF. CDR3 coding DNA: TGCAGTGCGGGGAGGGACTCTCACGGGGATGAGCAGTACTTC.

This rearrangement joins TRBV12-3 or TRBV12-4 to TRBJ2-1, with D possibly matching TRBD2 (7 bases). V gave up 6 bases and J gave up 0 bases, with 15 bases separating them. CDR3 length: 16 residues. This CDR3 is CASRGHRGASYNEQFF. CDR3 DNA: TGTGCCAGCAGAGGTCACCGGGGGGCCTCCTACAATGAGCAGTTCTTC.

The chain employs TRBV7-2 and TRBJ2-2, with D possibly matching TRBD1 (6 bases). Germline lookup yields CDR1 SGHTA and CDR2 FQGNSA. V was shortened by 1 base and J by 9 bases, with 12 bases between the two germline ends. This CDR3 contains 14 residues. The CDR3 here is CASSLDRERWELFF. The DNA of the CDR3 is TGTGCCAGCAGCTTAGACAGGGAGCGGTGGGAGCTGTTTTTT.

The rearrangement uses TRBV6-5 and TRBJ2-5, with 9 bases aligning to TRBD1. The CDR3 spans 14 residues. V shed 6 bases and J 4 bases; nucleotides not matched to a gene: 6. Germline V gene lookup returns CDR1 MNHEY and CDR2 SVGAGI. This CDR3 is CASSGTGSSETQYF. The CDR3 coding sequence is TGTGCCAGCAGCGGGACAGGGTCCTCAGAGACCCAGTACTTC.

The chain links TRBV5-1 to TRBJ2-1, with D possibly TRBD2 on 6 matching bases. Germline V gene sequence: CDR1 SGHRS, CDR2 YFSETQ. This CDR3 has 15 amino acids. V was shortened by 3 bases and J by 0 bases, with 10 bases between the two germline ends. The CDR3 region is CASSYTSSSYNEQFF. The CDR3 DNA sequence: TGCGCCAGCAGCTATACTAGCAGCTCCTACAATGAGCAGTTCTTC.

This clonotype has only a few counts. An end of the junction does not agree with germline; a read error may underlie this. The chain is built from TRBV7-3 and TRBJ2-3; maybe TRBD1 (5 bases). Germline loops: CDR1 SGHTA, CDR2 FQGTGA. The CDR3 covers 15 residues. The CDR3 sequence is CSSSLEGVSTDTQYF. CDR3 nucleotide sequence: TGTTCCAGCAGCTTGGAAGGGGTGAGCACAGATACGCAGTATTTT.

This chain connects TRBV27 to TRBJ1-1; perhaps TRBD1 as D (5 bases). The germline V gene encodes CDR1 MNHEY and CDR2 SMNVEV (reference sequence). Trimming shortened V by 2 bases and J by 5 bases, and 15 bases separated the two germline ends. The CDR3 sequence is 15 residues long. Here the CDR3 reads CASSLMGGSWTEAFF. As DNA, the CDR3 is TGTGCCAGCAGTTTAATGGGGGGTAGTTGGACTGAAGCTTTCTTT.

The chain couples TRBV9 to TRBJ1-1; maybe TRBD1 (5 bases). This CDR3 comprises 13 residues. V was pared by 5 bases and J by 7 bases, with 15 bases between. The V gene's germline CDR1 is SGDLS and CDR2 YYNGEE. CDR3 nucleotides: TGTGCCAGCAGTTATGGGACCCAGGGTGAAGCTTTCTTT. It is translated as CASSYGTQGEAFF.

The chain joins TRBV20-1 to TRBJ2-3; D is perhaps TRBD1 or TRBD2 (5 bases each). This CDR3 comprises 11 residues. CDR1 and CDR2 from the germline V gene are DFQATT and SNEGSKA (reference sequence). V lost 6 bases, J lost 6 bases, and 10 bases lay in between. The CDR3 DNA sequence: TGCAGTGCGGGACCGTTTGATACGCAGTATTTT. Protein: CSAGPFDTQYF.

The chain uses TRBV5-1 and TRBJ2-1, with D perhaps matching TRBD1 or TRBD2 (5 bases each). Germline CDR1 SGHRS, CDR2 YFSETQ. CDR3 length: 15 amino acids. Between the trimmed V and J ends, which lost 4 bases and 5 bases, there was a span of 16 bases. DNA for the CDR3: TGCGCCAGCAGCCCACAAAGGGACGCCAACAATGAGCAGTTCTTC. Translation gives CASSPQRDANNEQFF.

The rearrangement links TRBV9 to TRBJ1-2; D not certain. V shed 3 bases and J shed 6 bases, with 9 bases lying between them. CDR1 and CDR2 (germline): SGDLS, YYNGEE. This CDR3 contains 12 residues. The CDR3 nucleotides are TGTGCCAGCAGCGCACAGAACGATGGCTACACCTTC. Translating gives CASSAQNDGYTF.

In its sample, this clonotype was seen a few times. The rearrangement uses TRBV7-3 and TRBJ2-1; D unresolved. With 5 bases removed from V and 7 bases from J, the gap between germline ends came to 12 bases. CDR1 SGHTA and CDR2 FQGTGA come from the germline V gene. There are 13 residues in the CDR3. The CDR3 bases are TGTGCCAGCAGCGTCTCCACCACAAATGAGCAGTTCTTC. Its protein is CASSVSTTNEQFF.

This clonotype appeared once. It may be a read error: a sequence one base away is much more abundant. The chain employs TRBV4-1 and TRBJ1-2; the D is unclear. The germline gives CDR1 MGHRA, CDR2 YSYEKL. The CDR3 totals 15 residues. The CDR3 sequence: CASSQVPETNYGCTF. As DNA, the CDR3 is TGCGCCAGCAGCCAAGTGCCCGAAACTAACTATGGCTGCACCTTC.

The chain has TRBV13 and TRBJ1-1; D possibly corresponds to TRBD1 (5 bases). CDR1 is PRHDT and CDR2 is FYEKMQ in the germline V gene (reference sequence). Trimming stripped 6 bases from V and 7 bases from J, with 12 bases between. There are 12 residues in the CDR3. The CDR3 DNA sequence: TGTGCCAGCAGAGGGACGGTGCATGAAGCTTTCTTT. Protein: CASRGTVHEAFF.

This sequence joins TRBV2 and TRBJ1-2; weak D call: TRBD1 (6 bases). Germline assignment: CDR1 SNHLY and CDR2 FYNNEI. The CDR3 is made up of 11 amino acids. V was shortened by 7 bases and J by 4 bases, with 7 bases between the two germline ends. In DNA, the CDR3 is TGTGCCAGCACGGGGGCCTATGGCTACACCTTC. The encoded protein is CASTGAYGYTF.

This clonotype was detected only once. This sequence joins TRBV6-1 and TRBJ1-2; perhaps TRBD1 as D (6 bases). V dropped 2 bases and J dropped 10 bases, with 14 bases sitting between them. Germline lookup yields CDR1 MNHNS and CDR2 SASEGT. The CDR3 contains 13 residues. The CDR3 here is CASSETGGLYYTF. The CDR3 nucleotides read TGTGCCAGCAGTGAAACCGGGGGGCTTTACTACACCTTC.